These T cell receptor beta chains were read from a single sample in a study of blood T cell repertoires in COVID-19. Sequencing used immunoSEQ multiplex PCR; TCRdb keeps in-frame clones, though not all of them. The table shows 200,000 to 250,000 clones, with 87% occurring only once. Sequencing input: PBMCs or T cells enriched from blood (not recorded which). The receptors were sampled from a man aged 18-30 years with acute COVID-19. The CDR3 runs from the conserved cysteine through the conserved F or W. D genes are given only for firm matches. Clone size, where shown, is once, few, many, or a class for clones that have expanded.

>TRBJ2-7|NA|TRBD2|TRBV27
CASSLYQAIPSGSSYEQYF
TGTGCCAGCAGTTTATACCAGGCGATTCCTAGCGGGAGCTCCTACGAGCAGTACTTC
>TRBJ2-7|NA|NA|TRBV28
CASSLSGSGSYEQYF
TGTGCCAGCAGTTTGTCGGGATCGGGCTCCTACGAGCAGTACTTC
>TRBJ1-5|once|NA|TRBV24-1
CATSDSTAGFFGPQHF
TGTGCCACCAGTGATTCGACAGCGGGATTTTTCGGCCCCCAGCATTTT
>TRBJ1-1|NA|TRBD1|TRBV6-5
CASSRGQGNTEAFF
TGTGCCAGCAGTCGTGGACAGGGGAACACTGAAGCTTTCTTT
>TRBJ2-5|NA|NA|TRBV30
CAWVNPAGETQYF
TGTGCCTGGGTGAACCCAGCGGGTGAGACCCAGTACTTC
>TRBJ1-6|NA|NA|TRBV19
CASSSRGYNSPLHF
TGTGCCAGTAGTAGCCGGGGATATAATTCACCCCTCCACTTT
>TRBJ1-2|NA|TRBD1|TRBV28
CASSPRTGGGFGYTF
TGTGCCAGCAGTCCTAGGACAGGGGGCGGCTTTGGCTACACCTTC
>TRBJ1-1|once|TRBD1|TRBV11-3
CASRHRQGARTEAFF
TGTGCCAGCAGACATAGACAGGGGGCGAGGACTGAAGCTTTCTTT
>TRBJ2-2|NA|NA|TRBV11-2
CASSKTGTNTGELFF
TGTGCCAGCAGCAAAACCGGGACTAACACCGGGGAGCTGTTTTTT
>TRBJ1-1|NA|NA|TRBV5-5
CASSLWGVGTEAFF
TGTGCCAGCAGCTTGTGGGGAGTAGGGACTGAAGCTTTCTTT
>TRBJ1-4|NA|NA|TRBV7-2
CASSPGRGRGEKLFF
TGTGCCAGCAGCCCTGGTCGTGGAAGAGGAGAAAAACTGTTTTTT
>TRBJ2-1|NA|TRBD1|TRBV5-5
CASSVGTGFNEQFF
TGTGCCAGCAGCGTCGGGACAGGGTTCAATGAGCAGTTCTTC
>TRBJ2-7|NA|NA|TRBV6-6
CASSSTGGSYREQYF
TGTGCCAGCAGTTCGACAGGCGGGAGCTACCGCGAGCAGTACTTC
>TRBJ2-5|once|NA|TRBV2
CASMSNRAQETQYF
TGTGCCAGCATGTCAAACAGGGCACAAGAGACCCAGTACTTC
>TRBJ2-3|NA|NA|TRBV28
CASSLAPFQDTQYF
TGTGCCAGCAGTTTGGCTCCCTTTCAAGATACGCAGTATTTT
>TRBJ2-1|NA|NA|TRBV2
CASSEDTFNNEQFF
TGTGCCAGCAGTGAAGATACTTTCAACAATGAGCAGTTCTTC
>TRBJ2-5|NA|TRBD1|TRBV27
CASRGQGGQETQYF
TGTGCCAGCAGAGGACAGGGAGGCCAAGAGACCCAGTACTTC
>TRBJ2-1|NA|NA|TRBV10-3
CAIGGGSNFNEQFF
TGTGCCATCGGGGGCGGGAGTAACTTTAATGAGCAGTTCTTC
>TRBJ2-3|NA|TRBD2|TRBV5-6
CASSLPAGASSPYTDTQYF
TGTGCCAGCAGCTTGCCAGCGGGAGCCTCCTCCCCCTACACAGATACGCAGTATTTT
>TRBJ1-5|NA|TRBD1|TRBV10-3
CAIGQGAGQPQHF
TGTGCCATAGGACAGGGGGCGGGTCAGCCCCAGCATTTT
>TRBJ2-5|NA|TRBD1|TRBV28
CASSLDRGETQYF
TGTGCCAGCAGTTTAGACAGGGGAGAGACCCAGTACTTC
>TRBJ2-3|NA|TRBD2|TRBV6-5
CASRLAGASDTQYF
TGTGCCAGCAGATTAGCGGGAGCTTCAGATACGCAGTATTTT
>TRBJ1-5|NA|TRBD1|TRBV6-6
CASSLGQGDQPQHF
TGTGCCAGCAGTTTGGGACAGGGGGATCAGCCCCAGCATTTT
>TRBJ2-1|NA|NA|TRBV7-2
CASSLGLVNEQFF
TGTGCCAGCAGCTTAGGATTAGTGAATGAGCAGTTCTTC
>TRBJ2-3|NA|TRBD1|TRBV7-9
CASSLATGGYTDTQYF
TGTGCCAGCAGCTTAGCCACAGGGGGTTATACAGATACGCAGTATTTT
>TRBJ2-5|NA|TRBD2|TRBV27
CASSSGWLAGVHKKTQYF
TGTGCCAGCAGCTCCGGATGGCTAGCGGGAGTACACAAGAAGACCCAGTACTTC